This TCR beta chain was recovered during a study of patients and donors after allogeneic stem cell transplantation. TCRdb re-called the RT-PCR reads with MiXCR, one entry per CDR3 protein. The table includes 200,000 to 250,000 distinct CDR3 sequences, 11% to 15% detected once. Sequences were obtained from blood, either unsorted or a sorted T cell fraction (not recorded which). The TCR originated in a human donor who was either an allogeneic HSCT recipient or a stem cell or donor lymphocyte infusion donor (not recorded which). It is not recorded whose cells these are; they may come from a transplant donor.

CDR3 residues: CASSLGLAGAAQRTQYF. DNA of the CDR3: TGTGCCAGCAGCTTGGGACTAGCGGGGGCCGCTCAGAGGACGCAGTATTTT. V usage is TRBV11-2 and J usage is TRBJ2-3, with 14 bases identical to TRBD2. The CDR3 spans 17 residues. V lost 3 bases to trimming and J lost 9 bases; unmatched junction nucleotides: 11. The germline CDR1 and CDR2 sequences are SGHAT and FQNNGV.